This passage covers 8 T cell receptor beta chains from one sample sequenced in a study of blood T cell repertoires in COVID-19. Sequenced by immunoSEQ multiplex PCR; TCRdb stores in-frame clones only, minus some. Among around 100,000 clones listed, 88% were seen once. Sequencing was done on a sample of peripheral blood. Receptor source: a human donor in a cohort sampled during active COVID-19.

This chain uses TRBV28 with TRBJ2-3; TRBD2 matches 8 bases. The J segment lost 6 bases and the V segment lost 7 bases, leaving 9 bases of the junction unmatched. The CDR3 sequence is 14 residues long. In germline, CDR1 is MDHEN, CDR2 SYDVKM. DNA for the CDR3: TGTGCCAGCACCTTGACTAGCGCACACGATACGCAGTATTTT. Protein: CASTLTSAHDTQYF. Based on the CDR3 plus reference TRBV28 and TRBJ2-3, the full variable domain is DVKVTQSSRYLVKRTGEKVFLECVQDMDHENMFWYRQDPGLGLRLIYFSYDVKMKEKGDIPEGYSVSREKKERFSLILESASTNQTSMYLCASTLTSAHDTQYFGPGTRLTVL.

The sample holds one count of this clone. This chain's CDR3 is CASSRGPTEAFF. CDR3 nucleotide sequence: TGTGCCAGCAGTAGGGGGCCCACTGAAGCTTTCTTT. The chain uses TRBV6-5 and TRBJ1-1; 7 bases are a match to TRBD1. This CDR3 region has 12 residues. With 5 bases clipped from V and 4 bases from J, the junction kept 1 base outside the gene matches. Germline CDR1 and CDR2: MNHEY and SVGAGI.

As DNA, the CDR3 is TGTGCCAGCAGTCGCCTGGGGACAGATGAAAAACTGTTTTTT. Translation: CASSRLGTDEKLFF. This chain uses TRBV27 with TRBJ1-4; TRBD1 agrees at 7 bases. With 5 bases clipped from V and 6 bases from J, the junction kept 6 bases outside the gene matches. This CDR3 has 14 amino acids. Germline loops: CDR1 MNHEY, CDR2 SMNVEV (reference sequence).

The chain combines TRBV18 with TRBJ1-1; D is ambiguous. The ends were cut back, 3 bases at V and 3 bases at J, with 11 bases in the middle. This CDR3 is built from 14 residues. Germline V gene data show CDR1 as KGHSH and CDR2 as LQKENI. CDR3 nucleotides: TGTGCCAGCTCACCGTTAGCCCGCGACACTGAAGCTTTCTTT. It is translated as CASSPLARDTEAFF.

The chain is built from TRBV19 and TRBJ2-7; 10 bases align to TRBD1. J gave up 5 bases and V 5 bases, and 12 bases lay outside the gene matches. Per the germline V gene, CDR1 is LNHDA and CDR2 is SQIVND (reference sequence). The CDR3 consists of 16 residues. CDR3 sequence reads: CASSSRQGATMDEQYF. CDR3 coding DNA: TGTGCCAGTAGTTCCCGACAGGGGGCGACAATGGACGAGCAGTACTTC.

The rearrangement links TRBV7-2 to TRBJ2-7; 8 bases agree with TRBD2. Germline trimming cut 3 bases from V and 2 bases from J; bases unmatched to any gene: 6. The CDR3 sequence is 15 residues long. Germline-derived CDR1 and CDR2 are SGHTA and FQGNSA. CDR3 coding DNA: TGTGCCAGCAGCTTCGCTAGCGGGCGTACCTACGAGCAGTACTTC. This translates into CASSFASGRTYEQYF.

The chain carries TRBV5-1 and TRBJ2-1; D is possibly TRBD2 (6 bases). Germline assignment: CDR1 SGHRS and CDR2 YFSETQ. Between the trimmed V and J ends, which lost 3 bases and 15 bases, there was a span of 16 bases. The CDR3 has 12 residues. The CDR3 region is CASSYTSPGRFF. DNA of the CDR3: TGCGCCAGCAGCTATACTAGCCCCGGGCGGTTCTTC.

This clone was recorded a few times. The chain uses TRBV6-1 and TRBJ1-1, with TRBD1 as a possible D gene (6 bases). V lost 2 bases, J lost 6 bases, and 13 bases lay in between. The CDR3 covers 14 residues. Per the germline V gene, CDR1 is MNHNS and CDR2 is SASEGT. The CDR3 DNA is TGTGCCAGCAGTGAATATGATGGGGGCGCTGAAGCTTTCTTT. This codes for CASSEYDGGAEAFF.